This note documents a single TCR beta chain sequence. Its cognate antigen has yet to be identified. The record has no base qualities; no much larger clone is one base away. From a lookup of the germline V gene, CDR1 and CDR2 are SGHVS and FNYEAQ. V is clipped by 5 bases and J by 8 bases, and the sequence between their germline boundaries is 13 bases long. The CDR3 holds 12 amino acids from the cysteine to the phenylalanine. The CDR3 DNA has 36 bases and is translated from base 1. In total, roughly 670 healthy bone marrow donors made up the cohort. At the time of sampling, all cohort members were nominally healthy, though unrecorded immune exposures were likely present. The donor was CMV seronegative and belonged to the group of 350 to 400 seronegative cohort members. Each donor provided a peripheral blood sample, and peripheral blood mononuclear cells were used for TCR beta sequencing. Genomic DNA extraction from the blood cell samples was performed with the Qiagen DNeasy Blood Extraction Kit.

These data come from a study of cytomegalovirus exposure and HLA in healthy donors (dated by TCRdb to the late 2010s). Concerning the study at large: An earlier analysis of approximately 640 of the donors reported 250 to 300 Gb of sequence data and 117 million unique TCR beta sequences from 150 million to 200 million T cells. Approximately 300 gigabases of sequencing data and approximately 92 million unique TCR sequences made up an early release that covered over 550 HLA-typed donors. Among the 398 genotyped donors, approximately 76% belonged to the genetic ancestry cluster associated with self-reported Caucasian donors. The study was designed to test whether signatures of past pathogen exposure could be identified by cataloging public T cell receptors. The T cell repertoires of 666 subjects were profiled by immunosequencing and related to cytomegalovirus serostatus. In addition to the first cohort of 650 to 800 subjects, a separate validation cohort of 120 different subjects was used. To predict cytomegalovirus infection status, the study brought together high-throughput TCR immunosequencing, statistical association of individual TCRs with disease status, and machine learning. To study patterns of TCR occurrence, a later analysis re-analyzed previously published TCR beta repertoires from under 750 donors and added high-resolution HLA genotyping. Rather than using new phenotypic data, the later analysis identified candidate immune exposures from TCR beta sequences and from how often those sequences occurred across donors. An earlier analysis of 450 to 750 of the donors used high-throughput TCR beta sequencing to judge whether each TCR beta V gene segment behaved as functional or pseudogenic. Donor age, sex, ethnicity and CMV serostatus were compiled alongside the repertoire data. A later genetic analysis took genome-wide SNP genotypes for about 65% of the 666 donors and used that subset as a discovery cohort. Every repertoire in the discovery cohort had been generated on one and the same sequencing platform. HLA typing covered class I and class II loci at four-digit resolution. The number of typed donors differed by locus: roughly 629-640 for A, B, C, DRB1 and DQB1; roughly 510 for DQA1; 606 for DPA1; and some 450 for DPB1. Several DR-DQ haplotypes were treated as single units for association and clustering because of strong linkage in the cohort. Across roughly 420 genotyped donors of the cohort, an average of about 240,000 unique TCR beta nucleotide sequences per donor were sequenced, and roughly 20% of those sequences were non-productive.

Libraries were built with the immunoSEQ multiplex PCR assay. For the multiplex PCR, a mixture combining 60 forward primers for TCR Vbeta segments and 13 reverse primers for TCR Jbeta segments was used. The CDR3 region of rearranged TCR beta genes was amplified from genomic DNA by a multiplex PCR assay. On the Illumina HiSeq System, the amplified TCR beta libraries were sequenced as 87-base-pair reads. Under the source paper's analysis protocol: A later analysis counted about 80 million unique TCR beta chains across the 500 to 850 repertoires, and some 11 million of these chains were shared by at least two donors. To remove PCR and sequencing errors, raw reads were error-corrected and collapsed into unique sequences using a nearest-neighbor algorithm that merged closely related sequences. Alignment of CDR3 sequences to IMGT reference sequences was used to assign V, D and J gene segments. For a sequence to be retained, at least a six-nucleotide match to both a V gene segment and a J gene segment was required. Rearrangements were called productive when the CDR3 lacked stop codons and stayed in frame with V and J; all others were non-productive. Following IMGT convention, CDR3 was defined as the stretch from the second conserved V-encoded cysteine to the conserved J-encoded phenylalanine. The earlier analysis of about 590 of the donors excluded sequences that lacked an unambiguous match to a single V gene segment. An earlier analysis of a few hundred of the donors classified V segments as functional when productive rearrangements were above 56.7% and as segregating when the standard deviation between donors was above 5%. To diagnose cytomegalovirus status from the catalog of TCR beta chain sequences, a statistical classification framework was built. V and J gene assignment, in a later analysis, came from comparing TCR nucleotide sequences with IMGT/GENE-DB human TR gene sequences. In a later analysis, CDR3 sequences and most-parsimonious VDJ recombination scenarios were assigned using the TCRdist pipeline. In a later analysis, each TCR beta chain was defined by its CDR3 amino acid sequence together with its V-gene family, and reads lacking a unique V-gene family were excluded. In a later analysis, nearly 600 highly shared, low-generation-probability nucleotide sequences were removed to address suspected cross-contamination and a sequencing artifact. In a later analysis, a clonal expansion index was calculated for each public chain from normalized within-repertoire ranks of inferred template counts. Generation probabilities in a later analysis came from a VDJ recombination model fitted to out-of-frame rearrangements, and those results were checked against IGoR. In a later analysis, hypergeometric tests were used to score TCR-TCR, TCR-HLA and TCR-CMV co-occurrence, with a repertoire-size bias correction applied to TCR pairs. To estimate false discovery rates, a later analysis permuted the HLA or CMV assignments 20 times. In a later analysis, co-occurring TCRs were grouped using DBSCAN, with TCRdist sequence similarity added in when clustering inside HLA-allele-positive subsets. Co-occurrence clustering excluded repertoires with fewer than 30,000 or more than 120,000 public chains, plus five with anomalous nucleotide sharing. Sourced from immuneACCESS, this table was stored by TCRdb with only in-frame sequences that have V and J called. A share of the clones is absent; for the studies checked, an unresolved V gene accounts for under half, and the remainder has no known explanation. V, J and clone size were drawn from that table, and D and trimming were deduced from the DNA. In this sample the table shows some 83,000 clones, 70% to 75% of which occur a single time. The leading ten clones occupy about 4.2% of the sample.

On the study overall, not on this receptor specifically: CMV serostatus was the only immune exposure information available for the cohort. The authors suggested that the approach could potentially be extended to other disease states and immunological phenotypes. In this cohort, only TCR beta chains were sequenced, and detectable features were limited by the absence of alpha or paired-chain data. Some IMGT-functional V segments, including TRBV6-2 and TRBV6-3, could not be told apart with the 87-base-pair reads, so those segments were excluded. When HLA alleles, especially DR and DQ, strongly co-occurred, TCR associations were difficult to assign to individual alleles. In a later analysis, the rate of TCR association differed among HLA loci, with DRB1 alleles having the most associated TCRs and HLA-C alleles having the fewest. A further reported finding was that TCR beta sequences accurately predicted the HLA-A and HLA-B alleles for most subjects in the first cohort. In an earlier analysis of over 550 of the donors, most TCR beta V segments were observed in productive rearrangements about 87% or about 30% of the time, broadly matching IMGT annotations. The classifier was reported to diagnose cytomegalovirus status with high specificity and sensitivity in both the original and validation cohorts. Because counts were too low, approximately 15 rarely observed V segments, including chromosome 9 orphons, were excluded from the earlier analysis of 587 of the donors. A group of highly shared sequence variants was considered likely to be a technical artifact of the sequencing pipeline. Most CMV-associated TCR beta chains appeared to be HLA-restricted in a later analysis, and the HLA associations seemed to be driven largely by CMV exposure. The presence/absence analyses assumed that sequencing depth was roughly uniform across donors, and that assumption may not be true. Because HLA typing was missing for some donors at each locus, association tests included only the typed subset. The study listed 150 to 200 TCR beta chains as associated with cytomegalovirus. In vitro tests confirmed that a few of the cytomegalovirus-associated TCR beta chains recognize cytomegalovirus antigens. Several of the top co-occurrence clusters appeared to be linked to parvovirus B19, influenza, CMV and Epstein-Barr virus, according to a later analysis. According to a later genetic analysis, donors in an Asian-associated ancestry cluster had fewer N-insertions in productive TCRs than the approximately 700-donor mean. Across donors, most TCR sequences were observed very rarely, whereas some public TCRs were present in many individuals. In a later analysis, HLA-associated TCR beta chains showed more clonal expansion and lower generation probabilities than non-associated chains that were equally common. In a later genetic analysis, a missense DCLRE1C variant was associated with V-gene and J-gene trimming of TCR beta chains, and the association was replicated in an independent cohort. A later analysis associated 17,000 or so TCR beta sequences with specific HLA alleles at a false discovery rate of 0.05. Linkage disequilibrium might explain the correlated functional status among segregating V segments, but an unknown experimental factor could not be excluded.

The receptor was derived from a man between 60 and 75 years old in good health and CMV-seronegative. The sequencing sample was made of PBMCs. The V and J genes are TRBV7-6 and TRBJ2-7, and the D gene may be TRBD2, 6 bases matching. The CDR3 in this case is CASSAWGEKQYF. The nucleotide sequence reads TGTGCCAGCAGCGCGTGGGGGGAAAAGCAGTACTTC.